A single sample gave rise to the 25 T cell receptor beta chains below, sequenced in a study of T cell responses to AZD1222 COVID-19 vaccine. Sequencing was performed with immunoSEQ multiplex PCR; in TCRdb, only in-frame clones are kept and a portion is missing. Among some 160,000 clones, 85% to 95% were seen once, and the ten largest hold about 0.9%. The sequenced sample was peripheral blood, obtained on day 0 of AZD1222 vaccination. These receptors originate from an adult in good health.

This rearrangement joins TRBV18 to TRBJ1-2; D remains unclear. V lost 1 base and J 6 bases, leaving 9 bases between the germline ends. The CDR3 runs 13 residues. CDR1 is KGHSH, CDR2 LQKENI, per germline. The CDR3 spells CASSPLVRDGYTF. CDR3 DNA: TGTGCCAGCTCACCACTTGTTCGGGATGGCTACACCTTC.

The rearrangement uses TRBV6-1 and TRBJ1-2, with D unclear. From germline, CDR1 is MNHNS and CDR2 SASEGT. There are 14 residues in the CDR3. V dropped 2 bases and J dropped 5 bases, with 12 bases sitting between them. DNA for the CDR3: TGTGCCAGCAGTGAAAAGTGGGCGTCGTATGGCTACACCTTC. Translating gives CASSEKWASYGYTF.

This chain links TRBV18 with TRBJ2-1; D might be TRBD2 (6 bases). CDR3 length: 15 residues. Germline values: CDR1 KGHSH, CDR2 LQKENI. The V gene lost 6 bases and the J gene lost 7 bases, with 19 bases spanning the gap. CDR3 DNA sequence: TGTGCCAGCTCCGGGAACGGCGGGGCCGAGAATGAGCAGTTCTTC. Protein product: CASSGNGGAENEQFF.

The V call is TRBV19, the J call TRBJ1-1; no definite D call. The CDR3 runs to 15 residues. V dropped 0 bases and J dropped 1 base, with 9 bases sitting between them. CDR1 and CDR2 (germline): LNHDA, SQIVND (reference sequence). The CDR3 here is CASSIDQSRNTEAFF. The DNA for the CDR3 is TGTGCCAGTAGTATAGATCAGTCCAGGAACACTGAAGCTTTCTTT.

The CDR3 loop reads CASRTSPAGLSYEQYF. The CDR3 nucleotides read TGTGCCAGCAGGACCTCCCCCGCGGGGCTCTCCTACGAGCAGTACTTC. The chain has TRBV27 and TRBJ2-7, with D possibly being TRBD2 (6 bases). The ends were cut back, 6 bases at V and 0 bases at J, with 18 bases in the middle. The CDR3 runs 16 residues. The V gene's germline CDR1 is MNHEY and CDR2 SMNVEV (reference sequence).

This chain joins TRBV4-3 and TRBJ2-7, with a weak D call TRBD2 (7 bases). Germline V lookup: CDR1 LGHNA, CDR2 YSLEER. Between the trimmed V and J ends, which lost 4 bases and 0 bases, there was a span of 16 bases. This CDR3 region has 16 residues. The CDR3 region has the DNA TGCGCCAGCAGCCTGAATTCCCGGGGGGCCTCCTACGAGCAGTACTTC. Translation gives CASSLNSRGASYEQYF.

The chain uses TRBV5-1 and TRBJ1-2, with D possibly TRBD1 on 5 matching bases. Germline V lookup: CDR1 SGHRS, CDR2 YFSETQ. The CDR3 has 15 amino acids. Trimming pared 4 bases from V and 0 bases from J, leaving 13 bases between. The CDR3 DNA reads TGCGCCAGCAGCCTGGGGGTTGTAGCTAACTATGGCTACACCTTC. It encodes CASSLGVVANYGYTF.

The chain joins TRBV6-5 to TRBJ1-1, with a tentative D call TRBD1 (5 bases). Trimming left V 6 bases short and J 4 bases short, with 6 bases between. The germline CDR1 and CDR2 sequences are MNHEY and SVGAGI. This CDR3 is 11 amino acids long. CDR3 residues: CASSGGTEAFF. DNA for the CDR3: TGTGCCAGCAGCGGGGGCACTGAAGCTTTCTTT.

CDR3: CASSPTPGATNYGYTF. The DNA of the CDR3 is TGCGCCAGCAGCCCTACACCCGGGGCAACTAACTATGGCTACACCTTC. The gene calls are TRBV5-1 and TRBJ1-2; D may be TRBD1 (5 bases). Trimming took 4 bases from V and 0 from J, leaving 16 bases between them. CDR3 length equals 16 residues. Germline V CDR1 and CDR2: SGHRS, YFSETQ.

CDR3: CASSQGVLEQYF. The DNA for the CDR3 is TGTGCCAGCAGCCAAGGGGTTCTCGAGCAGTACTTC. The chain combines TRBV3-1 (or the pseudogene TRBV3-2) with TRBJ2-7; D remains ambiguous. Trimming shortened V by 1 base and J by 6 bases, and 7 bases separated the two germline ends. The CDR3 runs to 12 residues. CDR1 is LGHDT, CDR2 YNNKEL, per germline (reference sequence).

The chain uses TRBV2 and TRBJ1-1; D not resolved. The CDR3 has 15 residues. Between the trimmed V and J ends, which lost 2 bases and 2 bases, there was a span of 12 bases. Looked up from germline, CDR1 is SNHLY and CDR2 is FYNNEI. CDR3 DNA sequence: TGTGCCAGCAGTGAATTTGAGGTGGAAAACACTGAAGCTTTCTTT. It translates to CASSEFEVENTEAFF.

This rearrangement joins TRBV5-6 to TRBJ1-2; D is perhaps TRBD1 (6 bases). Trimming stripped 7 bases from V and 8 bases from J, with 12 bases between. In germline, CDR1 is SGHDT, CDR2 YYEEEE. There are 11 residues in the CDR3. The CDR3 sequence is CASHRDVGYTF. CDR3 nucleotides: TGTGCCAGCCACAGGGACGTGGGCTACACCTTC. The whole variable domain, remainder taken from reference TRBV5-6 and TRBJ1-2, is DAGVTQSPTHLIKTRGQQVTLRCSPKSGHDTVSWYQQALGQGPQFIFQYYEEEERQRGNFPDRFSGHQFPNYSSELNVNALLLGDSALYLCASHRDVGYTFGSGTRLTVV.

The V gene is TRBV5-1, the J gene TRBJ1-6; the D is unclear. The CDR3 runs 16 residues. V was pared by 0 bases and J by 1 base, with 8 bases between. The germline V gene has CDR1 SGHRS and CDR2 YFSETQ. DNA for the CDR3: TGCGCCAGCAGCTTGGAGGTTGGTTCCTATAATTCACCCCTCCACTTT. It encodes CASSLEVGSYNSPLHF.

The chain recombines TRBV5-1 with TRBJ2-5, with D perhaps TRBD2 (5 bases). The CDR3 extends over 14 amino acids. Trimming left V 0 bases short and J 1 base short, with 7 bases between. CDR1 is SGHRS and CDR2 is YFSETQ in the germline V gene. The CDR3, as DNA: TGCGCCAGCAGCTTGGACAGCGGCCAAGAGACCCAGTACTTC. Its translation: CASSLDSGQETQYF.

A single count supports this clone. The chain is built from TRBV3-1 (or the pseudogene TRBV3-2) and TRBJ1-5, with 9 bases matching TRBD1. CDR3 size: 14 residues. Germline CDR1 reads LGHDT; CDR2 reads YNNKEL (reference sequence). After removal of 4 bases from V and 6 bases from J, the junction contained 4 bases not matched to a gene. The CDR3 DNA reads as TGTGCCAGCAGCCTGGGACAGGGAGTTCAGCCCCAGCATTTT. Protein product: CASSLGQGVQPQHF.

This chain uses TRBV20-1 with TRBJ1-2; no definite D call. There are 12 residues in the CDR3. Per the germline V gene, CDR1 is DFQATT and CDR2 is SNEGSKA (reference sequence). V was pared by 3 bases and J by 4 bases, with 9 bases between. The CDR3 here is CSASRQVYGYTF. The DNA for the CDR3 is TGCAGTGCTAGTCGGCAGGTCTATGGCTACACCTTC.

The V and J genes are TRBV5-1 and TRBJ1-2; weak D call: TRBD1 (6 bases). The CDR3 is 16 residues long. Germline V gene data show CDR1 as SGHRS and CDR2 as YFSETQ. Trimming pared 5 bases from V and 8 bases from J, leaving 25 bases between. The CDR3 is CASRSPTGHRLGGYTF. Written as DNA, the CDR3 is TGCGCCAGCAGATCACCAACAGGGCATCGATTAGGCGGCTACACCTTC.

Here the CDR3 DNA reads TGCGCCAGCAGCCAAGGGCAGGGGTTCCCGGGGGAGCAGTTCTTC. It specifies CASSQGQGFPGEQFF. The genes are TRBV4-3 and TRBJ2-1; a weak D match, TRBD1 (6 bases). The CDR3 runs to 15 residues. Germline values: CDR1 LGHNA, CDR2 YSLEER. V was trimmed by 1 base and J by 10 bases, leaving 17 bases between them.

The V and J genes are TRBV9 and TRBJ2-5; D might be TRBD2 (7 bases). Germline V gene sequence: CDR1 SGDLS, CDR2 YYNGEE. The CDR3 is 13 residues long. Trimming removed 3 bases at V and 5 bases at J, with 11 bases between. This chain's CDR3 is CASSGGGLETQYF. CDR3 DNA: TGTGCCAGCAGCGGGGGGGGCCTGGAGACCCAGTACTTC.

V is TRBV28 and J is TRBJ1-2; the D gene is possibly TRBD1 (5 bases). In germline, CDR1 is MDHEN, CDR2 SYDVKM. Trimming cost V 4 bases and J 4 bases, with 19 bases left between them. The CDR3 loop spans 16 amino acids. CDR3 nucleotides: TGTGCCAGCAGTTCCCCGGGGGGGGTGGAGGGCTATGGCTACACCTTC. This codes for CASSSPGGVEGYGYTF.

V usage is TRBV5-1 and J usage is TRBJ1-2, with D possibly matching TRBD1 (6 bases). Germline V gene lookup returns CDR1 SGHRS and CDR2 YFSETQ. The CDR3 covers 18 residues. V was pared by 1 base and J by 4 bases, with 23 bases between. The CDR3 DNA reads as TGCGCCAGCAGCTTGTTTGGTCGGGGGCAAGGGCAAGTCTATGGCTACACCTTC. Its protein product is CASSLFGRGQGQVYGYTF.

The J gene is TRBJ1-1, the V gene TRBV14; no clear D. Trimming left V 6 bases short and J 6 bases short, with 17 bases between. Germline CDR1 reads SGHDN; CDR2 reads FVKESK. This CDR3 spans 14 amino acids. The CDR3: CASREMDGFPEAFF. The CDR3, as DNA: TGTGCCAGCAGAGAAATGGACGGCTTCCCTGAAGCTTTCTTT. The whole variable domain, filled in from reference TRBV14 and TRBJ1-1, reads EAGVTQFPSHSVIEKGQTVTLRCDPISGHDNLYWYRRVMGKEIKFLLHFVKESKQDESGMPNNRFLAERTGGTYSTLKVQPAELEDSGVYFCASREMDGFPEAFFGQGTRLTVV.

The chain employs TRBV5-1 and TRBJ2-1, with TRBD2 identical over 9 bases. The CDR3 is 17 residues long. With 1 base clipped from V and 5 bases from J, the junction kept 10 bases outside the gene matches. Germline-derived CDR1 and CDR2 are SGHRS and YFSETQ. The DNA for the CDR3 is TGCGCCAGCAGCTTGCTCCCTGGCGGGGGGGCTGACAATGAGCAGTTCTTC. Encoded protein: CASSLLPGGGADNEQFF.

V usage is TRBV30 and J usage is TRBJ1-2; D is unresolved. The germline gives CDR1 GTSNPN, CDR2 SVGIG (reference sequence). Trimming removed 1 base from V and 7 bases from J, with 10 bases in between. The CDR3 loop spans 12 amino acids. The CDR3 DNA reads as TGTGCCTGGAGTGATACCATGAGTGGCTACACCTTC. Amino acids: CAWSDTMSGYTF.

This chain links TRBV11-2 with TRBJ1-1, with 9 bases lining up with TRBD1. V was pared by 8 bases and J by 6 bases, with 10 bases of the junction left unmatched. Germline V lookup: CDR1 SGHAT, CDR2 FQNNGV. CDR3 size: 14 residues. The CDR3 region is CASAQDRGFPEAFF. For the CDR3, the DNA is TGTGCCAGCGCTCAGGACAGGGGCTTCCCTGAAGCTTTCTTT. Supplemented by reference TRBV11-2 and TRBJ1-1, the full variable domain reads EAGVAQSPRYKIIEKRQSVAFWCNPISGHATLYWYQQILGQGPKLLIQFQNNGVVDDSQLPKDRFSAERLKGVDSTLKIQPAKLEDSAVYLCASAQDRGFPEAFFGQGTRLTVV.